The 22 T cell receptor beta chains below all came from one sample that was sequenced in a study of cytomegalovirus exposure and HLA in healthy donors. The PCR employed 60 Vbeta primers together with 13 Jbeta primers. Libraries were prepared by immunoSEQ multiplex PCR; TCRdb keeps only in-frame clonotypes and omits some of them. The data contain approximately 150,000 clones, roughly 80% of them singletons. The sequenced sample consisted of PBMCs. These TCRs come from a female donor in good health and CMV-seronegative.

CDR3 sequence reads: CASSWGGQGGQPQHF. The DNA for the CDR3 is TGTGCCAGCAGTTGGGGGGGACAGGGTGGGCAGCCCCAGCATTTT. The rearrangement uses TRBV27 and TRBJ1-5, with 9 bases that match TRBD1. Germline CDR1 reads MNHEY; CDR2 reads SMNVEV (reference sequence). The CDR3 spans 15 residues. The V gene end was trimmed by 4 bases and the J gene end by 7 bases; junction bases not matched to a gene: 8.

This rearrangement joins TRBV7-2 to TRBJ1-5, with TRBD1 matching 7 bases. This CDR3 comprises 16 residues. V dropped 1 base and J dropped 2; count of bases not matched to a gene: 5. Germline-derived CDR1 and CDR2 are SGHTA and FQGNSA. DNA for the CDR3: TGTGCCAGCAGCTTAGTTTCGGGGACAGGCAATCAGCCCCAGCATTTT. Translation gives CASSLVSGTGNQPQHF.

This clone has just a few counts. CDR3 residues: CASSAGLGDNEQFF. The CDR3 bases are TGCGCCAGCAGCGCCGGACTGGGAGACAATGAGCAGTTCTTC. The chain employs TRBV5-1 and TRBJ2-1, with a tentative D call TRBD2 (5 bases). Trimming pared 4 bases from V and 5 bases from J, leaving 13 bases between. The CDR3 has 14 residues. CDR1 SGHRS and CDR2 YFSETQ come from the germline V gene.

The chain links TRBV7-2 to TRBJ2-3; possibly TRBD1 for D (7 bases). V was clipped by 0 bases and J by 4 bases, with 11 bases between them. Per germline, CDR1 SGHTA and CDR2 FQGNSA. The CDR3 sequence is 15 residues long. This chain's CDR3 is CASSLAGRGADTQYF. The CDR3 region has the DNA TGTGCCAGCAGCTTAGCCGGCAGGGGGGCAGATACGCAGTATTTT.

V gene TRBV28 combines with J gene TRBJ1-6; possibly TRBD1 for D (6 bases). The V end lost 3 bases, the J end lost 7 bases, and 13 bases lay between the germline ends. The CDR3 runs 15 residues. Looked up from germline, CDR1 is MDHEN and CDR2 is SYDVKM. CDR3 nucleotides: TGTGCCAGCAGTTTCGACACAGGGTACAATTCACCCCTCCACTTT. Encoded protein: CASSFDTGYNSPLHF. Variable domain in full (rest from reference TRBV28 and TRBJ1-6): DVKVTQSSRYLVKRTGEKVFLECVQDMDHENMFWYRQDPGLGLRLIYFSYDVKMKEKGDIPEGYSVSREKKERFSLILESASTNQTSMYLCASSFDTGYNSPLHFGNGTRLTVT.

This chain uses TRBV29-1 with TRBJ2-1; unclear D gene. V gave up 7 bases and J gave up 7 bases, with 17 bases separating them. Germline CDR1 and CDR2: SQVTM and ANQGSEA. The CDR3 length is 13 residues. The DNA of the CDR3 is TGCAGCGGTAGAGAAATAGCTTGGAATGAGCAGTTCTTC. Translated: CSGREIAWNEQFF.

V and J are TRBV15 and TRBJ1-1; TRBD1 matches at 12 bases. Germline values: CDR1 LNHNV, CDR2 YYDKDF (reference sequence). The CDR3 sequence is 17 residues long. V lost 5 bases, J lost 1 base, and 8 bases stayed unmatched. This CDR3 reads CATSPRDRGPANTEAFF. For the CDR3, the DNA is TGTGCCACCAGCCCCCGGGACAGGGGGCCTGCGAACACTGAAGCTTTCTTT.

This clone showed up just once. The chain couples TRBV6-1 to TRBJ2-4, with 7 bases lining up with TRBD1. CDR3 length equals 16 residues. The V segment lost 6 bases and the J segment 2 bases; nucleotides outside the gene matches: 10. Germline V CDR1 and CDR2: MNHNS, SASEGT. CDR3 in DNA: TGTGCCAGCAGAGAACGACAGGGCGTGTCCAAAAACATTCAGTACTTC. Protein sequence: CASRERQGVSKNIQYF.

The J gene is TRBJ1-5, the V gene TRBV7-6; no clear D gene. V lost 4 bases and J 1 base, leaving 11 bases between the germline ends. Germline CDR1 is SGHVS and CDR2 is FNYEAQ. CDR3 length equals 15 residues. The DNA for the CDR3 is TGTGCCAGCAGCTCAAGACAAGAGAGCAATCAGCCCCAGCATTTT. Translating it yields CASSSRQESNQPQHF.

The J gene is TRBJ2-7, the V gene TRBV7-9; 8 bases agree with TRBD1. V shed 4 bases and J 1 base; nucleotides not matched to a gene: 6. The CDR3 has 15 residues. In germline, CDR1 is SEHNR, CDR2 FQNEAQ (reference sequence). DNA of the CDR3: TGTGCCAGCAGCTACTTACAGGGGGAGTCCTACGAGCAGTACTTC. It specifies CASSYLQGESYEQYF.

The V and J genes are TRBV29-1 and TRBJ2-7; the match to TRBD2 covers 9 bases. V lost 2 bases, J lost 4 bases, and 6 bases stayed unmatched. Germline V gene lookup returns CDR1 SQVTM and CDR2 ANQGSEA. The CDR3 loop spans 14 amino acids. Here the CDR3 reads CSVERREGYYEQYF. The CDR3, as DNA: TGCAGCGTTGAAAGGCGGGAGGGTTATTACGAGCAGTACTTC.

This chain uses TRBV5-1 with TRBJ2-3; 9 bases line up with TRBD2. CDR3 length: 18 residues. The ends lost 0 bases at V and 2 bases at J; junction bases unmatched: 10. Germline CDR1 and CDR2: SGHRS and YFSETQ. The CDR3 loop is CASSLEFRLADSTDTQYF. CDR3 in DNA: TGCGCCAGCAGCTTGGAATTTAGACTAGCGGATTCCACAGATACGCAGTATTTT.

The V and J genes are TRBV25-1 and TRBJ1-2; 8 bases line up with TRBD1. The J segment lost 4 bases and the V segment lost 6 bases, leaving 1 base of the junction unmatched. CDR1 MGHDK and CDR2 SYGVNS come from the germline V gene. The CDR3 extends over 12 amino acids. The CDR3 protein is CASRGQAYGYTF. The CDR3 region has the DNA TGTGCCAGCAGGGGACAGGCCTATGGCTACACCTTC.

The chain combines TRBV4-1 with TRBJ2-1; TRBD2 aligns across 9 bases. Germline-derived CDR1 and CDR2 are MGHRA and YSYEKL. The junction had 4 bases not matched to a gene; V was cut back by 0 bases and J by 10 bases. The CDR3 covers 14 residues. CDR3 amino acids: CASSQDRLAGEQFF. CDR3 in DNA: TGCGCCAGCAGCCAAGATCGGCTAGCGGGAGAGCAGTTCTTC.

DNA of the CDR3: TGTGCCAGCAGCGCTGGGACAGGAGGCAATCAGCCCCAGCATTTT. Its translation: CASSAGTGGNQPQHF. The chain carries TRBV7-8 and TRBJ1-5; 8 bases map to TRBD1. V trimming: 5 bases; J trimming: 2 bases; junction bases outside the gene matches: 5. CDR1 and CDR2 from the germline V gene are SGHVS and FQNEAQ. The CDR3 runs 15 residues. Full variable domain (remainder filled in from reference TRBV7-8 and TRBJ1-5): GAGVSQSPRYKVAKRGQDVALRCDPISGHVSLFWYQQALGQGPEFLTYFQNEAQLDKSGLPSDRFFAERPEGSVSTLKIQRTQQEDSAVYLCASSAGTGGNQPQHFGDGTRLSIL.

The V and J genes are TRBV6-5 and TRBJ2-5, with 10 nucleotides matching TRBD2. The J segment lost 7 bases and the V segment lost 4 bases, leaving 9 bases of the junction unmatched. The germline CDR1 and CDR2 sequences are MNHEY and SVGAGI. The CDR3 length is 15 residues. CDR3 DNA sequence: TGTGCCAGCAGTTCTAGCGGGGGCCCCGGGGGGACCCAGTACTTC. Protein: CASSSSGGPGGTQYF.

J is TRBJ1-1 and V is TRBV19; a possible D gene is TRBD1 (6 bases). Trimming stripped 7 bases from V and 4 bases from J, with 19 bases between. Germline V gene sequence: CDR1 LNHDA, CDR2 SQIVND (reference sequence). The CDR3 totals 15 residues. The CDR3 reads CASIPTAGEPTEAFF. CDR3 DNA: TGTGCCAGTATTCCAACGGCAGGGGAACCCACTGAAGCTTTCTTT.

The chain has TRBV6-6 and TRBJ2-1; TRBD2 matches 7 bases. The CDR3 extends over 15 amino acids. Per the germline V gene, CDR1 is MNHNY and CDR2 is SVGAGI (reference sequence). The ends lost 4 bases at V and 8 bases at J; junction bases unmatched: 11. This CDR3 reads CASSSFTSAGHEQFF. For the CDR3, the DNA is TGTGCCAGCAGTTCTTTTACTAGCGCGGGGCATGAGCAGTTCTTC.

The chain links TRBV2 to TRBJ1-1; TRBD1 is a possible D gene (5 bases). This CDR3 has 14 residues. The V gene lost 0 bases and the J gene lost 3 bases, with 8 bases spanning the gap. The germline CDR1 and CDR2 sequences are SNHLY and FYNNEI. CDR3 residues: CASSEAGGYTEAFF. In DNA, the CDR3 is TGTGCCAGCAGTGAAGCGGGGGGATACACTGAAGCTTTCTTT.

The CDR3, as DNA: TGCGCCAGCAGCTTACGGACAGGGAGGTGGAACACTGAAGCTTTCTTT. This gives the protein CASSLRTGRWNTEAFF. The gene calls are TRBV5-1 and TRBJ1-1; 8 bases fit TRBD1. The J segment lost 1 base and the V segment lost 2 bases, leaving 7 bases of the junction unmatched. The CDR3 consists of 16 residues. CDR1 and CDR2 from the germline V gene are SGHRS and YFSETQ.

This clone has just a few counts. The chain has TRBV2 and TRBJ2-1, with 8 positions matching TRBD2. The V gene's germline CDR1 is SNHLY and CDR2 FYNNEI. Trimming at V came to 10 bases and at J to 5 bases, leaving 4 bases not matched to a gene. The CDR3 has 12 residues. The CDR3 DNA is TGTGCCATCCCGACTAGCGACAATGAGCAGTTCTTC. It encodes CAIPTSDNEQFF.

The CDR3 DNA follows: TGTGCCAGCAGCTCCCCTCGCGGGGCGTACAATGAGCAGTTCTTC. Translating it yields CASSSPRGAYNEQFF. The chain couples TRBV11-2 to TRBJ2-1; D perhaps matches TRBD2 (6 bases). The CDR3 contains 15 residues. V lost 4 bases to trimming and J lost 4 bases, with 14 bases between them. CDR1 and CDR2 (germline): SGHAT, FQNNGV.